The 15 T cell receptor beta chains below come from one sample, sequenced in a study of T cell changes during pregnancy in multiple sclerosis. Clones were sequenced by immunoSEQ multiplex PCR, and TCRdb holds only the in-frame ones, with some missing. The data contain about 38,000 clones, roughly 90% of them singletons. The material was CD8+ T cells from peripheral blood mononuclear cells, obtained in the third trimester of pregnancy. The receptors stem from a female donor with multiple sclerosis, enrolled in a pregnancy study.

In this sample, this clone turned up once. The rearrangement joins TRBV13 to TRBJ1-3; D gene ambiguous. There are 17 residues in the CDR3. With 0 bases removed from V and 0 bases from J, the gap between germline ends came to 12 bases. Germline values: CDR1 PRHDT, CDR2 FYEKMQ (reference sequence). CDR3 sequence (DNA): TGTGCCAGCAGCTTAGGCACCCGGGGTCTCTCTGGAAACACCATATATTTT. Amino acid sequence: CASSLGTRGLSGNTIYF.

The gene calls are TRBV9 and TRBJ2-1; 8 nucleotides agree with TRBD2. From germline, CDR1 is SGDLS and CDR2 YYNGEE. This CDR3 contains 18 residues. J gave up 4 bases and V 2 bases, and 14 bases lay outside the gene matches. The CDR3 here is CASSVPPAGGRGYNEQFF. In DNA form, the CDR3 reads TGTGCCAGCAGCGTCCCCCCGGCGGGAGGTCGGGGGTACAATGAGCAGTTCTTC.

As DNA, the CDR3 is TGTGCCAGCAGCCGGCGTCCAGGGTCCACTGAGTATACGCAGTATTTT. This translates into CASSRRPGSTEYTQYF. The V and J genes are TRBV5-8 and TRBJ2-3, with TRBD1 as a possible D gene (5 bases). V was trimmed by 4 bases and J by 7 bases, leaving 22 bases between them. The germline gives CDR1 SGHTS, CDR2 YDEGEE. The CDR3 has 16 residues.

The chain links TRBV19 to TRBJ2-1; a possible D gene is TRBD1 (5 bases). The CDR3 is 16 residues long. Trimming left V 0 bases short and J 5 bases short, with 14 bases between. In germline, CDR1 is LNHDA, CDR2 SQIVND (reference sequence). The CDR3 DNA reads as TGTGCCAGTAGTATAGATCCCCTCGACAGAGACAATGAGCAGTTCTTC. This codes for CASSIDPLDRDNEQFF. Full variable domain (remainder filled in from reference TRBV19 and TRBJ2-1): DGGITQSPKYLFRKEGQNVTLSCEQNLNHDAMYWYRQDPGQGLRLIYYSQIVNDFQKGDIAEGYSVSREKKESFPLTVTSAQKNPTAFYLCASSIDPLDRDNEQFFGPGTRLTVL.

The CDR3 region has the DNA TGTGCCAGTAGTATTTCAGGTTTGTCTGGCTACACCTTC. Amino acid sequence: CASSISGLSGYTF. The genes are TRBV19 and TRBJ1-2; D not resolved. The germline V gene has CDR1 LNHDA and CDR2 SQIVND (reference sequence). V was pared by 3 bases and J by 7 bases, with 12 bases between. This CDR3 is built from 13 residues.

The chain recombines TRBV7-9 with TRBJ2-7; 8 nucleotides line up with TRBD1. Germline V gene data show CDR1 as SEHNR and CDR2 as FQNEAQ (reference sequence). The J segment lost 1 base and the V segment lost 5 bases, leaving 19 bases of the junction unmatched. CDR3 length equals 19 residues. Here the CDR3 reads CASSQVGTGRGSRSYEQYF. CDR3 nucleotide sequence: TGTGCCAGCAGCCAAGTGGGGACAGGTCGGGGTTCAAGGTCCTACGAGCAGTACTTC.

The rearrangement links TRBV19 to TRBJ1-6; D is ambiguous. V was cut by 4 bases and J by 9 bases, with 7 bases left in between. In germline, CDR1 is LNHDA, CDR2 SQIVND (reference sequence). This CDR3 is built from 12 residues. For the CDR3, the DNA is TGTGCCAGTAGTACCAGTGGTTCACCCCTCCACTTT. This translates into CASSTSGSPLHF. Looking up the rest from reference TRBV19 and TRBJ1-6 gives the full variable domain: DGGITQSPKYLFRKEGQNVTLSCEQNLNHDAMYWYRQDPGQGLRLIYYSQIVNDFQKGDIAEGYSVSREKKESFPLTVTSAQKNPTAFYLCASSTSGSPLHFGNGTRLTVT.

This clone was observed a few times. The chain has TRBV7-9 and TRBJ1-2; TRBD1 matches at 7 bases. With 3 bases clipped from V and 6 bases from J, the junction kept 4 bases outside the gene matches. The germline V gene encodes CDR1 SEHNR and CDR2 FQNEAQ (reference sequence). The CDR3 totals 13 residues. CDR3 in amino acids: CASSLEGANGYTF. The CDR3 nucleotides are TGTGCCAGCAGCTTGGAGGGGGCGAATGGCTACACCTTC.

The chain is built from TRBV7-9 and TRBJ2-7, with 10 bases that match TRBD1. The germline V gene encodes CDR1 SEHNR and CDR2 FQNEAQ (reference sequence). V dropped 5 bases and J dropped 3; count of bases not matched to a gene: 4. This CDR3 has 14 residues. The CDR3 loop reads CASSNRDRGYEQYF. As DNA, the CDR3 is TGTGCCAGCAGCAACCGGGACAGGGGCTACGAGCAGTACTTC.

The chain links TRBV6-5 to TRBJ2-7, with 10 bases lining up with TRBD1. Germline assignment: CDR1 MNHEY and CDR2 SVGAGI. The V and J ends lost 7 bases and 5 bases, in that order; junction bases with no gene match: 8. The CDR3 consists of 14 residues. Here the CDR3 reads CASTGTGESDEQYF. CDR3 nucleotide sequence: TGTGCCAGCACCGGGACAGGGGAATCTGACGAGCAGTACTTC.

The V call is TRBV7-9, the J call TRBJ2-1; 10 bases align to TRBD2. CDR3 length: 18 residues. Germline assignment: CDR1 SEHNR and CDR2 FQNEAQ (reference sequence). V shed 6 bases, J shed 6 bases, and the junction held 17 bases outside the gene matches. The CDR3 coding sequence is TGTGCCAGCAGTTTATTAGCGGGAGGCCCTTCGAGTCGCAATGAGCAGTTCTTC. Its protein product is CASSLLAGGPSSRNEQFF.

The chain couples TRBV6-5 to TRBJ2-7; 12 bases map to TRBD1. The trim removed 4 bases at V and 5 bases at J, leaving 3 bases unmatched. Germline V gene sequence: CDR1 MNHEY, CDR2 SVGAGI. CDR3 length: 14 residues. The CDR3 protein is CASSSGTGGDEQYF. The DNA for the CDR3 is TGTGCCAGCAGTTCCGGGACAGGGGGCGACGAGCAGTACTTC.

The V call is TRBV11-2, the J call TRBJ2-5; 10 nucleotides agree with TRBD2. Germline values: CDR1 SGHAT, CDR2 FQNNGV. V lost 5 bases and J lost 1; bases outside the gene matches: 7. The CDR3 totals 16 residues. The CDR3 loop reads CASSPAQREGQETQYF. In nucleotides, the CDR3 is TGTGCCAGCAGCCCGGCCCAGCGGGAGGGCCAAGAGACCCAGTACTTC. Complete variable domain (other parts from reference TRBV11-2 and TRBJ2-5): EAGVAQSPRYKIIEKRQSVAFWCNPISGHATLYWYQQILGQGPKLLIQFQNNGVVDDSQLPKDRFSAERLKGVDSTLKIQPAKLEDSAVYLCASSPAQREGQETQYFGPGTRLLVL.

The rearrangement uses TRBV4-3 and TRBJ1-1; 7 nucleotides line up with TRBD1. The CDR3 has 15 amino acids. CDR1 is LGHNA and CDR2 is YSLEER in the germline V gene. The trim removed 3 bases at V and 4 bases at J, leaving 8 bases unmatched. CDR3 amino acids: CASSQDRDSSTEAFF. The DNA for the CDR3 is TGCGCCAGCAGCCAGGACCGGGACAGTAGCACTGAAGCTTTCTTT.

J is TRBJ1-5 and V is TRBV2; 7 nucleotides match TRBD1. The CDR3 runs to 14 residues. From germline, CDR1 is SNHLY and CDR2 FYNNEI. Unmatched junction bases numbered 7, after V lost 7 bases and J lost 4 bases. CDR3: CASKTGVTNQPQHF. CDR3 DNA: TGTGCCAGCAAAACAGGGGTGACTAATCAGCCCCAGCATTTT. The variable domain in full, completed from reference TRBV2 and TRBJ1-5, reads EPEVTQTPSHQVTQMGQEVILRCVPISNHLYFYWYRQILGQKVEFLVSFYNNEISEKSEIFDDQFSVERPDGSNFTLKIRSTKLEDSAMYFCASKTGVTNQPQHFGDGTRLSIL.